Below, 8 T cell receptor beta chains from the same sample are listed, as sequenced in a study of T cell responses to AZD1222 COVID-19 vaccine. Clones were read by immunoSEQ multiplex PCR, and TCRdb kept only the in-frame ones, dropping some. The table lists roughly 100,000 clones, about nine tenths of them singletons. Sequences were derived from peripheral blood, sampled on day 0 of AZD1222 vaccination. Receptors were obtained from an adult in good health.

The chain combines TRBV5-5 with TRBJ1-2; D unclear. The germline V gene has CDR1 SGHKS and CDR2 YYEKEE (reference sequence). V lost 4 bases and J lost 3, with 13 bases in between. The CDR3 is made up of 14 amino acids. The CDR3 is CASSLPGSHYGYTF. As DNA, the CDR3 is TGTGCCAGCAGCCTACCGGGCAGTCACTATGGCTACACCTTC. Full variable domain (missing parts from reference TRBV5-5 and TRBJ1-2): DAGVTQSPTHLIKTRGQQVTLRCSPISGHKSVSWYQQVLGQGPQFIFQYYEKEERGRGNFPDRFSARQFPNYSSELNVNALLLGDSALYLCASSLPGSHYGYTFGSGTRLTVV.

The chain recombines TRBV9 with TRBJ2-2, with TRBD2 matching 7 bases. V gave up 0 bases and J gave up 4 bases; unmatched junction bases: 0. CDR3 length: 14 residues. CDR1 and CDR2 from the germline V gene are SGDLS and YYNGEE. The DNA of the CDR3 is TGTGCCAGCAGCGTAGCGGGGGGCACCGGGGAGCTGTTTTTT. Its translation: CASSVAGGTGELFF.

This sequence joins TRBV3-1 (or the pseudogene TRBV3-2) and TRBJ2-2, with TRBD1 identical over 7 bases. CDR1 is LGHDT, CDR2 YNNKEL, per germline (reference sequence). V was pared by 0 bases and J by 4 bases, with 2 bases of the junction left unmatched. This CDR3 spans 15 amino acids. The CDR3 bases are TGTGCCAGCAGCCAAGATTACAGGGGCACCGGGGAGCTGTTTTTT. This encodes CASSQDYRGTGELFF.

The genes are TRBV4-1 and TRBJ1-4, with D maybe TRBD1 (5 bases). This CDR3 spans 15 amino acids. V gave up 1 base and J gave up 8 bases, with 14 bases separating them. Germline CDR1 MGHRA, CDR2 YSYEKL. The CDR3 is CASSQAPGTAEKLFF. The CDR3 nucleotides are TGCGCCAGCAGCCAAGCTCCCGGGACTGCCGAAAAACTGTTTTTT.

The chain employs TRBV2 and TRBJ1-1; tentatively, D is TRBD1 (6 bases). The CDR3 consists of 13 residues. V was cut by 7 bases and J by 6 bases, with 15 bases left in between. Germline V gene data show CDR1 as SNHLY and CDR2 as FYNNEI. The CDR3 sequence is CASTRQGKPEAFF. As DNA, the CDR3 is TGTGCCAGCACTCGGCAGGGGAAGCCTGAAGCTTTCTTT.

The chain combines TRBV7-2 with TRBJ2-3; 9 bases match TRBD2. Looked up from germline, CDR1 is SGHTA and CDR2 is FQGNSA. The CDR3 totals 13 residues. V dropped 11 bases and J dropped 6; count of bases not matched to a gene: 9. This CDR3 is CADGTSLGDTQYF. DNA for the CDR3: TGTGCCGACGGGACTAGCTTAGGGGATACGCAGTATTTT.

This chain connects TRBV4-1 to TRBJ1-5; D gene unclear. Germline loops: CDR1 MGHRA, CDR2 YSYEKL. V was cut by 2 bases and J by 2 bases, with 13 bases left in between. This CDR3 spans 16 amino acids. The CDR3, as DNA: TGCGCCAGCAGCCAATGGCAGGTAGTGGGCAATCAGCCCCAGCATTTT. Its protein product is CASSQWQVVGNQPQHF.

The V call is TRBV6-1, the J call TRBJ2-5; TRBD2 matches 10 bases. Losses at the gene ends were 1 base for V and 5 bases for J; bases not matched to a gene: 4. Germline V gene lookup returns CDR1 MNHNS and CDR2 SASEGT. This CDR3 region has 15 residues. The CDR3 bases are TGTGCCAGCAGTGAAGAAGCGGGGGGGCCTGAGACCCAGTACTTC. Translated: CASSEEAGGPETQYF.